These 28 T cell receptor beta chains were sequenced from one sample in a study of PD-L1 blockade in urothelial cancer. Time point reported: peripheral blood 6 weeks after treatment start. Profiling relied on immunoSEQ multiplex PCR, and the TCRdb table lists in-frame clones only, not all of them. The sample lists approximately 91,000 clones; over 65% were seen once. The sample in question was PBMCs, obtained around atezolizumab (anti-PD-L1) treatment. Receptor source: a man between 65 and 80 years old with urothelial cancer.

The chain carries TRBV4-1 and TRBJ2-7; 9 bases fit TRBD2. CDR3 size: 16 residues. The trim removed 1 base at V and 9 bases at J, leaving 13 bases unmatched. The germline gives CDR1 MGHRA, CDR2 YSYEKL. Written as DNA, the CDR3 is TGCGCCAGCAGCCAAGGGTGGCTAGCGGGACTCGTTGGGCAGTACTTC. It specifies CASSQGWLAGLVGQYF.

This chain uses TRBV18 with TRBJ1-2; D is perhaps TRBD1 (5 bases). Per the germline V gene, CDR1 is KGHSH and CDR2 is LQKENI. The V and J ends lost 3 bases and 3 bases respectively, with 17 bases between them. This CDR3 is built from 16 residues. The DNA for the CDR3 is TGTGCCAGCTCACCTCAGTTAGGCAGGGCCTACTATGGCTACACCTTC. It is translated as CASSPQLGRAYYGYTF.

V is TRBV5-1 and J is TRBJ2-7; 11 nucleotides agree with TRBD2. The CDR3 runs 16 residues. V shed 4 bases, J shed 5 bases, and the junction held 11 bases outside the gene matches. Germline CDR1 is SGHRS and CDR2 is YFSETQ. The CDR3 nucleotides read TGCGCCAGCAGCCCTCCCGGGACTAGCGGAGCGAACGAGCAGTACTTC. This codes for CASSPPGTSGANEQYF.

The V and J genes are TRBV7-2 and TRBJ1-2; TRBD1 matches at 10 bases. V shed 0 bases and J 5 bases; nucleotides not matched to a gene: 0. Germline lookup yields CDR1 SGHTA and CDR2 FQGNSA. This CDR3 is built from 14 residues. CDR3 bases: TGTGCCAGCAGCTTAGCGGGACAGGGGTATGGCTACACCTTC. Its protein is CASSLAGQGYGYTF.

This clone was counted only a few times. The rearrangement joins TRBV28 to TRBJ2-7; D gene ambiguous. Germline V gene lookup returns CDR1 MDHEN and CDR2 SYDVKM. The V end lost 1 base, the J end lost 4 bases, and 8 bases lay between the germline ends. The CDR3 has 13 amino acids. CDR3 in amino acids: CASSLSSRYEQYF. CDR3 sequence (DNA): TGTGCCAGCAGTTTATCTTCTAGGTACGAGCAGTACTTC.

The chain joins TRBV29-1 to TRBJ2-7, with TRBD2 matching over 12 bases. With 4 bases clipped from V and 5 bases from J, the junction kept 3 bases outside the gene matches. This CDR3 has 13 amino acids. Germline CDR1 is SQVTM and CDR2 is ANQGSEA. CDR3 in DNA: TGCAGCGTTGGCGCTAGCGGGAGGGACGAGCAGTACTTC. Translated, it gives CSVGASGRDEQYF.

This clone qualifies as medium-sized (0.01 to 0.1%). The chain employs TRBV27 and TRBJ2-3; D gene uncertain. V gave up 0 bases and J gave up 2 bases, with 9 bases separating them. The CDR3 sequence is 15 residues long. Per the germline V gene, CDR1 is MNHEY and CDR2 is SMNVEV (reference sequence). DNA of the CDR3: TGTGCCAGCAGTTTATCCTTCCTTTTCACAGATACGCAGTATTTT. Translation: CASSLSFLFTDTQYF.

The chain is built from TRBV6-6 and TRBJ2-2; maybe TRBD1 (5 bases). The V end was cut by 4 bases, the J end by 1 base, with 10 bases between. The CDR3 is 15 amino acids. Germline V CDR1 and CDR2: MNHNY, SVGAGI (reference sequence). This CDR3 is CASSSMTVNTGELFF. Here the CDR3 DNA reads TGTGCCAGCAGTTCCATGACAGTGAACACCGGGGAGCTGTTTTTT.

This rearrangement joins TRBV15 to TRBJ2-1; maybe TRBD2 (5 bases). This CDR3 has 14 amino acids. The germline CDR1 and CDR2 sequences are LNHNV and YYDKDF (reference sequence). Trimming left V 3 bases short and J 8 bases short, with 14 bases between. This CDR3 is CATSRGYSAYEQFF. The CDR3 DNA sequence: TGTGCCACCAGCAGGGGATATAGCGCTTATGAGCAGTTCTTC.

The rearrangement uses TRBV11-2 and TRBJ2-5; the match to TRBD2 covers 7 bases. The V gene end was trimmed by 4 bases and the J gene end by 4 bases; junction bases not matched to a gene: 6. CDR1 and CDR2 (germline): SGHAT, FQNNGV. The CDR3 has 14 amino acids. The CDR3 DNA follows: TGTGCCAGCAGCTACCCCGGGGAGGGAGAGACCCAGTACTTC. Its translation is CASSYPGEGETQYF.

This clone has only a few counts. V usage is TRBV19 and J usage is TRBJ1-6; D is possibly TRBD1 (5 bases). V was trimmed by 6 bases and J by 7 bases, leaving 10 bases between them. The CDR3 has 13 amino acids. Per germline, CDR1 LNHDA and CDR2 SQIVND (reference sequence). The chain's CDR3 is CASRSGINSPLHF. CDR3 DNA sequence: TGTGCCAGTAGATCAGGGATCAATTCACCCCTCCACTTT. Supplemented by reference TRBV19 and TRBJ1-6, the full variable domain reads DGGITQSPKYLFRKEGQNVTLSCEQNLNHDAMYWYRQDPGQGLRLIYYSQIVNDFQKGDIAEGYSVSREKKESFPLTVTSAQKNPTAFYLCASRSGINSPLHFGNGTRLTVT.

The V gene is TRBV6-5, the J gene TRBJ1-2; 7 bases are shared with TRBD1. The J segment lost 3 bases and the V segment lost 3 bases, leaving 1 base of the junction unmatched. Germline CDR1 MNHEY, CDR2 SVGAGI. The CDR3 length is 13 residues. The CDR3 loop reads CASSYQGDYGYTF. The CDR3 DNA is TGTGCCAGCAGTTATCAGGGGGACTATGGCTACACCTTC.

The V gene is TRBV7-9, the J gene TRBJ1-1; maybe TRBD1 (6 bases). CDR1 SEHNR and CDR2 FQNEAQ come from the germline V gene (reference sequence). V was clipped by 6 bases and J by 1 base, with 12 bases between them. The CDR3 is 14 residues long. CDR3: CASRPGTRNTEAFF. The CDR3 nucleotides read TGTGCCAGCAGACCCGGGACAAGGAACACTGAAGCTTTCTTT.

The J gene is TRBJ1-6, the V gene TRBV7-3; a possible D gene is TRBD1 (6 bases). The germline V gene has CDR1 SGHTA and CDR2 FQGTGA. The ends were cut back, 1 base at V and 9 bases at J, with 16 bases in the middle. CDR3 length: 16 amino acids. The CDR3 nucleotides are TGTGCCAGCAGCTTAAAGGTCAGGGGTTCTGGTTCACCCCTCCACTTT. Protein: CASSLKVRGSGSPLHF.

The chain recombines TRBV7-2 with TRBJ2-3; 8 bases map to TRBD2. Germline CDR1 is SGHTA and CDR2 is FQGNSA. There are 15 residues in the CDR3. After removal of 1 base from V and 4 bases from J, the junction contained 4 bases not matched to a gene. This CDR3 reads CASSLDGAGADTQYF. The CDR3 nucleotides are TGTGCCAGCAGCTTAGACGGAGCGGGGGCAGATACGCAGTATTTT.

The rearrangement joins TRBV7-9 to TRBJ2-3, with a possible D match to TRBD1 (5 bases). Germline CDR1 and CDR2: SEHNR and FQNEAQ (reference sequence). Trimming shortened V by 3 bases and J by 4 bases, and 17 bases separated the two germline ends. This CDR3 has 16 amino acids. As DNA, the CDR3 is TGTGCCAGCAGCTTTGGCCCAGGAAAAGGGGCAGATACGCAGTATTTT. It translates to CASSFGPGKGADTQYF.

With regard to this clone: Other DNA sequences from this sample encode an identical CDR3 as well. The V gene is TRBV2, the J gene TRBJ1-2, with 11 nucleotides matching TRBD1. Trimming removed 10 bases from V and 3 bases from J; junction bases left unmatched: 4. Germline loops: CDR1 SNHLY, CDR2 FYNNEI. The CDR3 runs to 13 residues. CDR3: CATQGQGDYGYTF. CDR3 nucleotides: TGTGCCACCCAGGGACAGGGGGACTATGGCTACACCTTC.

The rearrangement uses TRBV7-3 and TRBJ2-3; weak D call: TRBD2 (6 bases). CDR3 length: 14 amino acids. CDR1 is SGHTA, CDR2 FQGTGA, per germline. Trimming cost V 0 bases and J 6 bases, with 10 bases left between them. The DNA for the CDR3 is TGTGCCAGCAGCTTAACCCCCGGAGGGGATACGCAGTATTTT. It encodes CASSLTPGGDTQYF.

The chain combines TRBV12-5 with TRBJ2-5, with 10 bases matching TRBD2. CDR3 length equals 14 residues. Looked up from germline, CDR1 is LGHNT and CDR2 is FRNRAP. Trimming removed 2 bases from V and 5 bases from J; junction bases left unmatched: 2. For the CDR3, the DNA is TGTGCTAGTGGTTTGATAGCGGGAGGTGAGACCCAGTACTTC. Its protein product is CASGLIAGGETQYF. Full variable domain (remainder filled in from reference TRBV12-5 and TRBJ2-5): DARVTQTPRHKVTEMGQEVTMRCQPILGHNTVFWYRQTMMQGLELLAYFRNRAPLDDSGMPKDRFSAEMPDATLATLKIQPSEPRDSAVYFCASGLIAGGETQYFGPGTRLLVL.

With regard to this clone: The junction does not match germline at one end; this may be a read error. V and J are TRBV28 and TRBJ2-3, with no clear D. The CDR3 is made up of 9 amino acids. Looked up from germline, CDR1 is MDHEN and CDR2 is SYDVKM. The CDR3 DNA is TGTGCCAGCAGTTTAACTAACCGATTC. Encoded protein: CASSLTNRF.

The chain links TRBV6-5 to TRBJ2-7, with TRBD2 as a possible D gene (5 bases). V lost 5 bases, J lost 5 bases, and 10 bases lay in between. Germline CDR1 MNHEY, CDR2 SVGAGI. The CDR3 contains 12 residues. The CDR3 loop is CASSRTGDEQYF. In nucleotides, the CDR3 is TGTGCCAGCAGTAGGACTGGTGACGAGCAGTACTTC.

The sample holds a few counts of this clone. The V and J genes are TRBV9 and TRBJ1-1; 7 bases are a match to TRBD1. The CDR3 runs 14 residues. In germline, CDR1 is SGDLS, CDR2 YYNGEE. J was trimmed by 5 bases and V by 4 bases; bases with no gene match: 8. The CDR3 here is CASSSQGGQTEAFF. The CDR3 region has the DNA TGTGCCAGCAGCAGTCAGGGGGGACAAACTGAAGCTTTCTTT.

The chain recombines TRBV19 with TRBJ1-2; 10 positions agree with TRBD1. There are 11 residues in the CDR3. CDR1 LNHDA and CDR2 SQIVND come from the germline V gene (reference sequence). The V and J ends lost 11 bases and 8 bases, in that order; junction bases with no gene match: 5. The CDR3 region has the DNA TGTGCCGGACAGGGGGAAAGGGGCTACACCTTC. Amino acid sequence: CAGQGERGYTF.

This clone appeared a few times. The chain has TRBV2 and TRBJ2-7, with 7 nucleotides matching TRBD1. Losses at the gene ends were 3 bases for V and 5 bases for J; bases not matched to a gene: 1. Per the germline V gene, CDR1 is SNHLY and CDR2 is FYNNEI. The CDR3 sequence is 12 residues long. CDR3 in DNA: TGTGCCAGCAGTGAGGGACAGAACGAGCAGTACTTC. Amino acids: CASSEGQNEQYF.

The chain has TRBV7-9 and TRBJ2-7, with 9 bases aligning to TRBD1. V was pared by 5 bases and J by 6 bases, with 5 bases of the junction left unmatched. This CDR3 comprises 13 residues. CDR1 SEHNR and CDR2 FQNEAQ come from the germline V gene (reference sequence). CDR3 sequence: CASSRDREGEQYF. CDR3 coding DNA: TGTGCCAGCAGCCGGGACAGGGAGGGCGAGCAGTACTTC. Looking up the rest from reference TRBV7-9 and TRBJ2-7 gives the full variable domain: DTGVSQNPRHKITKRGQNVTFRCDPISEHNRLYWYRQTLGQGPEFLTYFQNEAQLEKSRLLSDRFSAERPKGSFSTLEIQRTEQGDSAMYLCASSRDREGEQYFGPGTRLTVT.

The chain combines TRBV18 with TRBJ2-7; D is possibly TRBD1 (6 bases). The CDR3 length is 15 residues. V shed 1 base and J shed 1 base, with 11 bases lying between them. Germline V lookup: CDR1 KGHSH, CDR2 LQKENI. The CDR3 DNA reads TGTGCCAGCTCACCACGGGACATACCTTCCTACGAGCAGTACTTC. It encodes CASSPRDIPSYEQYF.

CDR3 bases: TGTGCCAGCAGCTTAGCGCGCGGTTCCTACAATGAGCAGTTCTTC. Its protein is CASSLARGSYNEQFF. V usage is TRBV7-2 and J usage is TRBJ2-1; D gene unclear. The CDR3 is 15 residues long. V was pared by 0 bases and J by 1 base, with 7 bases between. Looked up from germline, CDR1 is SGHTA and CDR2 is FQGNSA.

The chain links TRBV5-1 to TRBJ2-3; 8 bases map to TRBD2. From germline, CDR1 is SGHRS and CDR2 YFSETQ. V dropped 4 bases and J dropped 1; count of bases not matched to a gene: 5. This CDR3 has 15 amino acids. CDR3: CASSLSGRGTDTQYF. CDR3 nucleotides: TGCGCCAGCAGCCTAAGCGGGAGAGGCACAGATACGCAGTATTTT.